This TCR beta chain was recovered during a study of blood T cell repertoires in COVID-19. Overall study: Acute and convalescent COVID-19 specimens originated in the United States, Italy and Spain. PBMCs, B-cell-depleted T cells, or T cells provided the cDNA or gDNA that made up the material.

In the authors' methods: Reference gene primer amplification gave estimated nucleated cell counts. TCRdb's copy holds only in-frame clones and misses some; the assay was immunoSEQ multiplex PCR. Clonal size and the V and J genes are those of that table, whereas D and trimming came from the DNA. The sample holds under 250,000 clones; approximately 80% are singletons and the top ten take 13%. The CDR3 has 13 amino acids. CDR1 and CDR2 from the germline V gene are SQVTM and ANQGSEA. V was trimmed by 6 bases and J by 7 bases, leaving 15 bases between them. Sequencing was performed on peripheral blood. This chain uses TRBV29-1 with TRBJ2-2, with D perhaps matching TRBD1 (5 bases). The receptor comes from a human donor in a cohort sampled during active COVID-19. The CDR3 region is CSVQGSRNGELFF. In DNA, the CDR3 is TGCAGCGTCCAGGGCTCTAGGAACGGGGAGCTGTTTTTT.